This T cell receptor beta chain emerged from a study of T cells after posttransplantation cyclophosphamide. This clone was observed a handful of times. Its matching antigen is unknown. The repertoire was sequenced with immunoSEQ multiplex PCR; TCRdb's copy has only in-frame clones and lacks some. The profile shows some 64,000 clones, around 93% of them singletons. Trimming removed 0 bases from V and 0 bases from J, with 7 bases in between. Germline V gene sequence: CDR1 SGHAT, CDR2 FQNNGV. The CDR3 is 15 residues long. This related bone marrow graft donor gave peripheral blood on the day of marrow donation. General observations from the study: Donor CD8+ memory clones often dominated recipient blood repertoires at later times. TRB clonality was highly associated with recipient CMV seropositivity and reactivation. Skin or GI-infiltrating T cells shared few TRB sequences with blood.

The source material was PBMCs. The chain recombines TRBV11-2 with TRBJ2-3, with D perhaps matching TRBD2 (6 bases). The clonotype originates from a woman in her twenties or thirties in good health and a related stem cell transplant donor. The DNA for the CDR3 is TGTGCCAGCAGCTTAGATCGGGGGAGCACAGATACGCAGTATTTT. Its translation is CASSLDRGSTDTQYF.